What follows are 24 T cell receptor beta chains derived from one specimen sequenced in a study of blood T cell repertoires in COVID-19. Sequencing used immunoSEQ multiplex PCR; TCRdb keeps in-frame clones, though not all of them. The sample includes 200,000 to 250,000 clones, 80% to 90% seen only once; the top ten take around 3.7%. What was sequenced was PBMCs or T cells enriched from blood (not recorded which). The receptor set was obtained from a woman aged 25 to 39 who had been exposed to COVID-19.

J is TRBJ2-7 and V is TRBV19; no reliable D call. CDR3 length: 12 amino acids. The germline V and J ends were trimmed by 5 bases and 5 bases, with 10 bases remaining between them. Germline V gives CDR1 LNHDA, CDR2 SQIVND (reference sequence). The CDR3 sequence: CASSVPSNEQYF. The CDR3 nucleotides read TGTGCCAGTAGTGTCCCAAGCAACGAGCAGTACTTC. Drawing the rest from reference TRBV19 and TRBJ2-7, the complete variable domain is DGGITQSPKYLFRKEGQNVTLSCEQNLNHDAMYWYRQDPGQGLRLIYYSQIVNDFQKGDIAEGYSVSREKKESFPLTVTSAQKNPTAFYLCASSVPSNEQYFGPGTRLTVT.

This chain connects TRBV3-1 (or the pseudogene TRBV3-2) to TRBJ1-2; D remains unclear. The V end was cut by 4 bases, the J end by 4 bases, with 19 bases between. Per the germline V gene, CDR1 is LGHDT and CDR2 is YNNKEL (reference sequence). The CDR3 runs 16 residues. CDR3 region: CASSPDRSEGGYGYTF. Here the CDR3 DNA reads TGTGCCAGCAGCCCAGATAGGAGCGAAGGAGGCTATGGCTACACCTTC.

The genes are TRBV5-4 and TRBJ2-2; the D gene is possibly TRBD2 (6 bases). Per germline, CDR1 SGHNT and CDR2 YYREEE (reference sequence). This CDR3 is 12 amino acids long. V dropped 1 base and J dropped 8 bases, with 6 bases sitting between them. The CDR3 sequence is CASSLSGGELFF. The DNA for the CDR3 is TGTGCCAGCAGCTTGAGCGGGGGGGAGCTGTTTTTT.

Here the CDR3 DNA reads TGTGCCAGCAGCTTTTGGGGACTAGCGGCCAACACCGGGGAGCTGTTTTTT. Protein: CASSFWGLAANTGELFF. V is TRBV11-2 and J is TRBJ2-2; TRBD2 aligns across 11 bases. The CDR3 length is 17 residues. Germline V gene lookup returns CDR1 SGHAT and CDR2 FQNNGV. V was pared by 3 bases and J by 2 bases, with 5 bases of the junction left unmatched. The variable domain in full, with the rest retrieved from reference TRBV11-2 and TRBJ2-2, is EAGVAQSPRYKIIEKRQSVAFWCNPISGHATLYWYQQILGQGPKLLIQFQNNGVVDDSQLPKDRFSAERLKGVDSTLKIQPAKLEDSAVYLCASSFWGLAANTGELFFGEGSRLTVL.

The chain carries TRBV2 and TRBJ1-1; the D is unclear. Germline V gives CDR1 SNHLY, CDR2 FYNNEI. The CDR3 has 13 residues. The V gene lost 5 bases and the J gene lost 3 bases, with 10 bases spanning the gap. CDR3 nucleotide sequence: TGTGCCAGCAGTACTAGTATGTACACTGAAGCTTTCTTT. Amino acids: CASSTSMYTEAFF.

The chain has TRBV6-5 and TRBJ1-6, with a tentative D call TRBD1 (6 bases). V was shortened by 3 bases and J by 5 bases, with 11 bases between the two germline ends. The CDR3 loop spans 15 amino acids. Germline CDR1 is MNHEY and CDR2 is SVGAGI. CDR3 in amino acids: CASSYKQGNNSPLHF. The CDR3 DNA follows: TGTGCCAGCAGTTATAAACAGGGCAATAATTCACCCCTCCACTTT.

This chain uses TRBV6-5 with TRBJ1-1; D is ambiguous. Germline CDR1 reads MNHEY; CDR2 reads SVGAGI. Trimming removed 8 bases at V and 3 bases at J, with 4 bases between. This CDR3 is built from 10 residues. The CDR3 reads CASSYTEAFF. The CDR3 coding sequence is TGTGCCAGCTCGTACACTGAAGCTTTCTTT.

The chain uses TRBV29-1 and TRBJ2-7; tentative D call: TRBD2 (6 bases). The V and J ends lost 7 bases and 9 bases respectively, with 16 bases between them. CDR1 is SQVTM, CDR2 ANQGSEA, per germline. The CDR3 runs to 11 residues. CDR3 protein: CSAMGLFGQYF. CDR3 in DNA: TGCAGCGCCATGGGACTCTTCGGGCAGTACTTC.

This chain links TRBV19 with TRBJ1-3; no clear D gene. The germline V gene has CDR1 LNHDA and CDR2 SQIVND (reference sequence). V was cut by 5 bases and J by 4 bases, with 6 bases left in between. The CDR3 has 12 residues. CDR3 sequence (DNA): TGTGCCAGTAGTTCCCCGGGAAACACCATATATTTT. Its translation is CASSSPGNTIYF.

The chain is built from TRBV20-1 and TRBJ2-7; 11 nucleotides match TRBD2. With V trimmed by 5 bases and J by 5 bases, 8 bases remained unmatched. The V gene's germline CDR1 is DFQATT and CDR2 SNEGSKA (reference sequence). This CDR3 spans 14 amino acids. CDR3 residues: CSAGGTSGSNEQYF. CDR3 DNA: TGCAGTGCTGGTGGTACTAGCGGGAGCAACGAGCAGTACTTC.

This clone was counted a few times. The genes are TRBV4-1 and TRBJ1-5; 9 nucleotides line up with TRBD1. Germline assignment: CDR1 MGHRA and CDR2 YSYEKL. This CDR3 region has 20 residues. Trimming cost V 10 bases and J 2 bases; bases outside gene matches: 24. The CDR3 DNA is TGCGCCAACTATAAAAATGGGAGATACAGGGGGCGACTTGGCAATCAGCCCCAGCATTTT. Its protein is CANYKNGRYRGRLGNQPQHF.

This rearrangement joins TRBV9 to TRBJ2-6; no clear D. CDR3 length equals 15 residues. Germline loops: CDR1 SGDLS, CDR2 YYNGEE. Trimming cost V 2 bases and J 2 bases, with 8 bases left between them. The CDR3 sequence: CASSVGDPGANVLTF. The CDR3 DNA sequence: TGTGCCAGCAGCGTCGGAGACCCTGGGGCCAACGTCCTGACTTTC.

The chain joins TRBV3-1 (or the pseudogene TRBV3-2) to TRBJ1-4; D remains unclear. The CDR3 length is 16 residues. Germline V gene sequence: CDR1 LGHDT, CDR2 YNNKEL (reference sequence). V shed 4 bases and J shed 5 bases, with 17 bases lying between them. The CDR3, as DNA: TGTGCCAGCAGCCGATATCCCGATAGATCGAATGAAAAACTGTTTTTT. Translating it yields CASSRYPDRSNEKLFF.

V and J are TRBV6-5 and TRBJ1-2; TRBD1 agrees at 8 bases. V trimming: 7 bases; J trimming: 4 bases; junction bases outside the gene matches: 8. This CDR3 contains 14 residues. In germline, CDR1 is MNHEY, CDR2 SVGAGI. The CDR3 bases are TGTGCCAGCATGGGGGACAGGCTGACCTATGGCTACACCTTC. Its translation: CASMGDRLTYGYTF.

The gene calls are TRBV4-1 and TRBJ2-1, with D unclear. CDR1 is MGHRA, CDR2 YSYEKL, per germline. The CDR3 has 13 residues. The V end lost 2 bases, the J end lost 11 bases, and 13 bases lay between the germline ends. As DNA, the CDR3 is TGCGCCAGCAGCCAAAACAGCCCGGATAAGCAGTTCTTC. Amino acid sequence: CASSQNSPDKQFF.

The chain has TRBV29-1 and TRBJ1-2; 10 nucleotides line up with TRBD1. The length of the CDR3 is 14 residues. J gave up 6 bases and V 4 bases, and 8 bases lay outside the gene matches. CDR1 SQVTM and CDR2 ANQGSEA come from the germline V gene. The CDR3 nucleotides are TGCAGCGTTGTACTACCGGGACAGGGGAATGGCTACACCTTC. Translating gives CSVVLPGQGNGYTF.

The chain employs TRBV28 and TRBJ2-5; TRBD2 agrees at 14 bases. From germline, CDR1 is MDHEN and CDR2 SYDVKM. The CDR3 contains 17 residues. V lost 3 bases, J lost 5 bases, and 8 bases stayed unmatched. The chain's CDR3 is CASSLGGTSGRGETQYF. The CDR3 nucleotides read TGTGCCAGCAGTTTGGGGGGGACTAGCGGGAGAGGGGAGACCCAGTACTTC.

The chain recombines TRBV9 with TRBJ1-6; TRBD1 is a possible D gene (6 bases). Germline values: CDR1 SGDLS, CDR2 YYNGEE. Trimming cost V 0 bases and J 7 bases, with 11 bases left between them. The CDR3 has 15 amino acids. Here the CDR3 reads CASSVEGQRNSPLHF. The CDR3 bases are TGTGCCAGCAGCGTAGAAGGACAGCGGAATTCACCCCTCCACTTT. The full variable domain, its missing parts supplied by reference TRBV9 and TRBJ1-6, is DSGVTQTPKHLITATGQRVTLRCSPRSGDLSVYWYQQSLDQGLQFLIQYYNGEERAKGNILERFSAQQFPDLHSELNLSSLELGDSALYFCASSVEGQRNSPLHFGNGTRLTVT.

The J gene is TRBJ2-1, the V gene TRBV5-6; 12 nucleotides align to TRBD2. Germline loops: CDR1 SGHDT, CDR2 YYEEEE. This CDR3 is 17 amino acids long. Trimming cost V 1 base and J 15 bases; bases outside gene matches: 17. The CDR3 here is CASSLIGSRRTSGVLFF. The CDR3, as DNA: TGTGCCAGCAGCTTGATTGGGAGTCGGAGGACTAGCGGGGTTTTGTTCTTC.

In DNA form, the CDR3 reads TGTGCCAGCAGCGCCTCAGGCCGTTCCAAAAACATTCAGTACTTC. It translates to CASSASGRSKNIQYF. The rearrangement links TRBV9 to TRBJ2-4; D gene uncertain. The CDR3 spans 15 residues. The germline CDR1 and CDR2 sequences are SGDLS and YYNGEE. Trimming cost V 3 bases and J 2 bases, with 12 bases left between them.

This chain links TRBV28 with TRBJ1-6, with D uncertain. Per the germline V gene, CDR1 is MDHEN and CDR2 is SYDVKM. V was clipped by 5 bases and J by 11 bases, with 10 bases between them. This CDR3 region has 12 residues. Written as DNA, the CDR3 is TGTGCCAGCAGTGCTATTCGGGCACCCCTCCACTTT. The encoded protein is CASSAIRAPLHF.

The chain uses TRBV13 and TRBJ1-6; D not resolved. Germline V lookup: CDR1 PRHDT, CDR2 FYEKMQ (reference sequence). The CDR3 is 15 residues long. Trimming removed 5 bases at V and 3 bases at J, with 11 bases between. CDR3 in DNA: TGTGCCAGCAGCCAAACGGGAATCTATAATTCACCCCTCCACTTT. It encodes CASSQTGIYNSPLHF.

Concerning this clone itself: Different DNA sequences within this sample yield the same CDR3. This chain uses TRBV27 with TRBJ1-2, with D tentatively TRBD1 (6 bases). The CDR3 runs 13 residues. V was shortened by 3 bases and J by 3 bases, with 8 bases between the two germline ends. Germline loops: CDR1 MNHEY, CDR2 SMNVEV (reference sequence). The CDR3 sequence: CASSLTGYYGYTF. CDR3 DNA: TGTGCCAGCAGTTTGACAGGATACTATGGCTACACCTTC.

This clone was found once. The chain is built from TRBV5-6 and TRBJ2-2; TRBD2 matches 16 bases. Germline CDR1 and CDR2: SGHDT and YYEEEE. The CDR3 contains 19 residues. J was trimmed by 7 bases and V by 3 bases; bases with no gene match: 12. The CDR3 here is CASSSTGTSGRVEHGELFF. In DNA, the CDR3 is TGTGCCAGCAGCTCGACCGGGACTAGCGGGAGGGTGGAACACGGGGAGCTGTTTTTT.